Below, 4 T cell receptor beta chains from the same sample are listed, as sequenced in a study of Ad26.COV2.S vaccination and SARS-CoV-2 variants (dated by TCRdb to the early 2020s). Per the publication, the treatment or condition label means: roughly 20 received Ad26.COV2.S at low or high dose, single or two shots; roughly five received placebo; per-sample allocation not given. Repertoires of vaccine and placebo recipients were sequenced from samples collected on day 63 after the first injection. Libraries were built with the immunoSEQ multiplex PCR assay. In TCRdb, the immuneACCESS table is reduced to in-frame sequences with V and J assigned. These tables do not hold every clone; where another copy was compared, an unresolved V gene accounts for under half, and the others remain unexplained. Counted in this sample were about 480,000 clones; around 85% of them appeared once. 9.5% to 15% of the sample rests with the top ten.

The sample in question was peripheral blood, obtained in a trial of Ad26.COV2.S vaccine versus placebo. The receptors stem from a person between 18 and 65 years old who received the Ad26.COV2.S COVID-19 vaccine or a placebo.

The chain uses TRBV10-3 and TRBJ1-6; TRBD1 is a possible D gene (6 bases). Per the germline V gene, CDR1 is ENHRY and CDR2 is SYGVKD. Trimming pared 7 bases from V and 5 bases from J, leaving 12 bases between. The CDR3 extends over 14 amino acids. The CDR3 loop is CAINAGANNSPLHF. CDR3 DNA: TGTGCCATCAATGCAGGGGCAAATAATTCACCCCTCCACTTT.

This chain uses TRBV16 with TRBJ2-7, with TRBD2 matching 8 bases. The ends lost 4 bases at V and 4 bases at J; junction bases unmatched: 12. CDR1 KGHSY and CDR2 FQNENV come from the germline V gene. The CDR3 loop spans 16 amino acids. The CDR3 DNA follows: TGTGCCAGCAGCCCCCAAGGCACGGGAGGGACATACGAGCAGTACTTC. Translating gives CASSPQGTGGTYEQYF.

The chain joins TRBV6-5 to TRBJ1-4, with 7 nucleotides matching TRBD1. Germline assignment: CDR1 MNHEY and CDR2 SVGAGI. V gave up 6 bases and J gave up 7 bases; unmatched junction bases: 8. The CDR3 runs 14 residues. The CDR3 sequence: CASRASGGGEKLFF. CDR3 coding DNA: TGTGCCAGCAGGGCCTCAGGGGGAGGTGAAAAACTGTTTTTT.

The chain joins TRBV3-1 (or the pseudogene TRBV3-2) to TRBJ2-6, with 8 nucleotides matching TRBD1. With V trimmed by 3 bases and J by 1 base, 2 bases remained unmatched. Germline V CDR1 and CDR2: LGHDT, YNNKEL (reference sequence). The CDR3 runs to 16 residues. For the CDR3, the DNA is TGTGCCAGCAGCCACCGGACAGGGTCTGGGGCCAACGTCCTGACTTTC. Its translation: CASSHRTGSGANVLTF.